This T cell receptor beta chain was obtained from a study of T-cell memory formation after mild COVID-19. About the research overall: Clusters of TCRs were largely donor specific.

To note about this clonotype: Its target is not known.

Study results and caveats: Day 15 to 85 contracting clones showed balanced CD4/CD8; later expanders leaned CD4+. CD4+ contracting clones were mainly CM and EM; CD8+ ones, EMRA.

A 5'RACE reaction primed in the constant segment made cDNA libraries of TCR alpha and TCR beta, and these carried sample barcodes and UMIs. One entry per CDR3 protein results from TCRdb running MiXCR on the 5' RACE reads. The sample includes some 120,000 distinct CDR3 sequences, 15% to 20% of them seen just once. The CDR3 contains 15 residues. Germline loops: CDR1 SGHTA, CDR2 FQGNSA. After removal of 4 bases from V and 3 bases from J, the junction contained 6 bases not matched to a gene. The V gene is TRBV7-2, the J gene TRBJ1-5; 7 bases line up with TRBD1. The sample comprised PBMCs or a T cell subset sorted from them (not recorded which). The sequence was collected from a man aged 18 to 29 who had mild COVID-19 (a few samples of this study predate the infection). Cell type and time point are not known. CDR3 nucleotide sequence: TGTGCCAGCAGCTCAGGGGGACGGGACAATCAGCCCCAGCATTTT. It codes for CASSSGGRDNQPQHF.